This T cell receptor (beta chain) was identified in a study of blood T cell repertoires in COVID-19. The overall study: Spain, Italy and the United States supplied samples that represented acute and convalescent COVID-19. T cells, B-cell-depleted T cells, or PBMCs provided the cDNA or gDNA that served as material.

In the study's own analysis: Nucleated cell number was recorded as an estimate derived from reference gene primer amplification. Measured with immunoSEQ multiplex PCR; TCRdb has only the in-frame clones, and not every one. V, J and clone size derive from that table, while D and trimming were established from the DNA sequence. The sample holds approximately 300,000 clones, around 80% seen once. The V gene lost 5 bases and the J gene lost 4 bases, with 12 bases spanning the gap. CDR1 and CDR2 from the germline V gene are SGHRS and YFSETQ. The CDR3 is made up of 13 amino acids. The chain joins TRBV5-1 to TRBJ1-2; TRBD1 might be the D (6 bases). Sequences were obtained from peripheral blood. The sequence derives from a woman in her 50s with acute or convalescent COVID-19. CDR3 DNA sequence: TGCGCCAGCAGGCCGGGACAACTCTATGGCTACACCTTC. It translates to CASRPGQLYGYTF.